This TCR beta chain is from a study of blood T cell repertoires in COVID-19. Libraries were prepared by immunoSEQ multiplex PCR; TCRdb keeps only in-frame clonotypes and omits some of them. The table records 250,000 to 350,000 clones, roughly 85% of them present only once. Germline CDR1 MDHEN, CDR2 SYDVKM. The junction had 12 bases not matched to a gene; V was cut back by 10 bases and J by 5 bases. The CDR3 is 15 amino acids. The clonotype comes from a woman in her forties or fifties who had recovered from COVID-19. Sequenced: PBMCs or T cells enriched from blood (not recorded which). V and J are TRBV28 and TRBJ1-5; TRBD1 agrees at 9 bases. The CDR3: CATVRDRVVDQPQHF. For the CDR3, the DNA is TGTGCCACCGTACGGGACAGGGTGGTTGATCAGCCCCAGCATTTT.